These 20 T cell receptor beta chains share one sample of origin, sequenced in a study of T cells in Graves' hyperthyroidism and ophthalmopathy. TCR beta CDR3 sequences were amplified from RNA transcripts. In the first-round RT-PCR of the TCR CDR3, the HTBI primer set was used. TCRdb passed the multiplex PCR reads through MiXCR, listing each CDR3 protein once. Of 650,000 to 800,000 distinct CDR3 sequences detected, about 45% appear once; the ten largest clones hold 6.5% to 9%. Sequencing used peripheral blood or thyroid tissue (not recorded which). Receptors were obtained from an adult man with Graves' disease, either hyperthyroidism or ophthalmopathy (not recorded which).

This clonotype was recorded at least ten times. The chain combines TRBV19 with TRBJ1-2; D may be TRBD1 (6 bases). V gave up 8 bases and J gave up 8 bases, with 18 bases separating them. Per the germline V gene, CDR1 is LNHDA and CDR2 is SQIVND (reference sequence). The CDR3 is 13 residues long. The CDR3 sequence is CASGGNTGGGYTF. Here the CDR3 DNA reads TGTGCCAGTGGGGGGAATACTGGGGGCGGCTACACCTTC.

The chain is built from TRBV7-2 and TRBJ1-4; D is unclear. Germline values: CDR1 SGHTA, CDR2 FQGNSA. V dropped 5 bases and J dropped 8 bases, with 18 bases sitting between them. This CDR3 spans 15 amino acids. This CDR3 reads CASSLDGGLGEKLFF. CDR3 nucleotide sequence: TGTGCCAGCAGCCTTGACGGCGGGCTGGGGGAAAAACTGTTTTTT. Full variable domain (outside the CDR3, taken from reference TRBV7-2 and TRBJ1-4): GAGVSQSPSNKVTEKGKDVELRCDPISGHTALYWYRQSLGQGLEFLIYFQGNSAPDKSGLPSDRFSAERTGGSVSTLTIQRTQQEDSAVYLCASSLDGGLGEKLFFGSGTQLSVL.

This sequence joins TRBV7-2 and TRBJ1-5; D unresolved. The CDR3 extends over 16 amino acids. Germline lookup yields CDR1 SGHTA and CDR2 FQGNSA. Trimming stripped 4 bases from V and 11 bases from J, with 24 bases between. The CDR3 DNA reads TGTGCCAGCAGCTCATGGACGGGCCTCGGGATGGTTGCCCAGCATTTT. Translated, it gives CASSSWTGLGMVAQHF. The full variable domain, its missing parts supplied by reference TRBV7-2 and TRBJ1-5, is GAGVSQSPSNKVTEKGKDVELRCDPISGHTALYWYRQSLGQGLEFLIYFQGNSAPDKSGLPSDRFSAERTGGSVSTLTIQRTQQEDSAVYLCASSSWTGLGMVAQHFGDGTRLSIL.

V and J are TRBV7-2 and TRBJ2-2, with TRBD1 matching over 12 bases. Germline loops: CDR1 SGHTA, CDR2 FQGNSA. Losses at the gene ends were 1 base for V and 7 bases for J; bases not matched to a gene: 7. CDR3 length: 17 amino acids. The CDR3 is CASSLGLGQGAGGELFF. The CDR3 nucleotides are TGTGCCAGCAGCTTAGGGCTGGGACAGGGGGCCGGCGGGGAGCTGTTTTTT.

Turning to this clonotype: A junction end diverges from the germline sequence, so it may reflect a read error. The V gene is TRBV7-8, the J gene TRBJ1-4; D call uncertain. The CDR3 spans 16 residues. Germline V gene sequence: CDR1 SGHVS, CDR2 FQNEAQ. The CDR3 protein is CASSRRGGFTNEKLFF. The CDR3 bases are TGCGCCAGCAGCCGTCGCGGAGGGTTCACTAATGAAAAACTGTTTTTT.

The CDR3 DNA follows: TGCAGTGCTGGGGTGCCCGGGGGCAGGGAGACCCAGTACTTC. Protein: CSAGVPGGRETQYF. The genes are TRBV20-1 and TRBJ2-5, with D perhaps assigned TRBD1 or TRBD2 (6 bases each). CDR3 length: 14 amino acids. The V gene's germline CDR1 is DFQATT and CDR2 SNEGSKA (reference sequence). Trimming took off 5 bases at V and 5 bases at J, with 18 bases between the two ends.

This clonotype occurred a few times. V and J are TRBV2 and TRBJ2-7; 8 bases are a match to TRBD2. CDR1 is SNHLY and CDR2 is FYNNEI in the germline V gene. The CDR3 covers 15 residues. The junction had 13 bases not matched to a gene; V was cut back by 5 bases and J by 7 bases. The DNA of the CDR3 is TGTGCCAGCAGTTTAGGTAGCGGGAAACTCAGGGAGCAGTACTTC. Amino acids: CASSLGSGKLREQYF.

V and J are TRBV2 and TRBJ1-6; weak D call: TRBD1 (6 bases). V was cut by 4 bases and J by 3 bases, with 22 bases left in between. Germline V gives CDR1 SNHLY, CDR2 FYNNEI. There are 19 residues in the CDR3. CDR3 sequence: CASSAYTPLRGDYNSPLHF. CDR3 nucleotides: TGTGCCAGCAGTGCCTACACCCCCCTCAGGGGAGACTATAATTCACCCCTCCACTTT.

This clonotype was observed a single time. The V and J genes are TRBV24-1 and TRBJ1-1, with D possibly being TRBD1 (5 bases). This CDR3 contains 11 residues. Germline V CDR1 and CDR2: KGHDR, SFDVKD. Trimming stripped 7 bases from V and 6 bases from J, with 8 bases between. The CDR3 loop reads CATSRVPEAFF. The CDR3 nucleotides read TGTGCCACCAGCAGGGTTCCTGAAGCTTTCTTT.

The table lists this clonotype with many counts. V gene TRBV29-1 combines with J gene TRBJ2-5; D possibly uses TRBD1 or TRBD2 (6 bases each). CDR3 length: 12 amino acids. Germline CDR1 reads SQVTM; CDR2 reads ANQGSEA. With 4 bases removed from V and 4 bases from J, the gap between germline ends came to 10 bases. The CDR3 is CSVGEGGETQYF. The CDR3 coding sequence is TGCAGCGTTGGTGAGGGGGGAGAGACCCAGTACTTC.

This clonotype occurred once. V and J are TRBV15 and TRBJ1-6; 7 bases line up with TRBD1. Trimming cost V 0 bases and J 14 bases; bases outside gene matches: 10. The CDR3 has 15 residues. Germline V gene sequence: CDR1 LNHNV, CDR2 YYDKDF (reference sequence). The DNA for the CDR3 is TGTGCCACCAGCAGAGAGGGGGACAGAATTGTAACCCTCCACTTT. Translated, it gives CATSREGDRIVTLHF.

The rearrangement uses TRBV20-1 and TRBJ1-5, with D hard to call. The CDR3 runs to 16 residues. Germline CDR1 DFQATT, CDR2 SNEGSKA (reference sequence). Trimming removed 1 base from V and 2 bases from J, with 15 bases in between. CDR3 DNA: TGCAGTGCTAGAGGGCCGGGCGCGAGTGGCAATCAGCCCCAGCATTTT. It specifies CSARGPGASGNQPQHF.

This chain links TRBV29-1 with TRBJ1-4, with D uncertain. With 4 bases removed from V and 7 bases from J, the gap between germline ends came to 22 bases. Germline CDR1 is SQVTM and CDR2 is ANQGSEA. This CDR3 has 16 residues. The CDR3 DNA follows: TGCAGCGTTGGAGATCCGACCGGCCGAAGACGTGAAAAACTGTTTTTT. It translates to CSVGDPTGRRREKLFF.

This clonotype was counted ten times or more. The chain joins TRBV2 to TRBJ1-4; possibly TRBD1 for D (5 bases). Germline V gene data show CDR1 as SNHLY and CDR2 as FYNNEI. This CDR3 is 14 amino acids long. Trimming stripped 3 bases from V and 7 bases from J, with 12 bases between. CDR3: CASSDQGPGEKLFF. The CDR3 DNA follows: TGTGCCAGCAGTGACCAGGGACCGGGTGAAAAACTGTTTTTT.

The chain couples TRBV25-1 to TRBJ1-6; 10 nucleotides line up with TRBD1. Germline loops: CDR1 MGHDK, CDR2 SYGVNS. V shed 8 bases, J shed 10 bases, and the junction held 20 bases outside the gene matches. The CDR3 sequence is 18 residues long. This chain's CDR3 is CASSPTPAAGTGESPLHF. CDR3 in DNA: TGTGCCAGCTCACCAACCCCGGCGGCAGGGACAGGGGAATCACCCCTCCACTTT.

The rearrangement joins TRBV10-3 to TRBJ1-4; D is unresolved. This CDR3 has 13 residues. V shed 3 bases and J shed 8 bases, with 10 bases lying between them. CDR1 and CDR2 from the germline V gene are ENHRY and SYGVKD. Here the CDR3 DNA reads TGTGCCATCAGTGAAGCGTCCGAAGAAAAACTGTTTTTT. Translation gives CAISEASEEKLFF.

This clonotype has ten or more counts. The chain couples TRBV15 to TRBJ1-5; no reliable D call. The germline V gene encodes CDR1 LNHNV and CDR2 YYDKDF (reference sequence). Trimming stripped 3 bases from V and 1 base from J, with 16 bases between. This CDR3 spans 17 amino acids. The CDR3 sequence is CATSSFMEFASNQPQHF. The CDR3 nucleotides are TGTGCCACCAGCAGCTTCATGGAGTTCGCGAGCAATCAGCCCCAGCATTTT.

CDR3 in amino acids: CASSRTGGYTEAFF. The DNA for the CDR3 is TGTGCCAGCAGTCGGACAGGGGGGTACACTGAAGCTTTCTTT. The chain has TRBV6-1 and TRBJ1-1; 10 bases are a match to TRBD1. Per germline, CDR1 MNHNS and CDR2 SASEGT. The CDR3 extends over 14 amino acids. V lost 5 bases, J lost 3 bases, and 3 bases stayed unmatched.

The chain links TRBV7-9 to TRBJ2-5; D gene unclear. The germline gives CDR1 SEHNR, CDR2 FQNEAQ (reference sequence). The CDR3 extends over 12 amino acids. Trimming took 4 bases from V and 7 from J, leaving 10 bases between them. The CDR3 is CASSSGTGTQYF. The CDR3 DNA reads TGTGCCAGCAGCTCGGGTACCGGGACCCAGTACTTC.

This clonotype was counted ten times or more. The chain is built from TRBV10-3 and TRBJ2-7; D not resolved. CDR1 is ENHRY and CDR2 is SYGVKD in the germline V gene. Trimming took 8 bases from V and 2 from J, leaving 7 bases between them. The CDR3 is made up of 11 amino acids. The CDR3 here is CAIGTAYEQYF. The CDR3 coding sequence is TGTGCCATCGGCACAGCCTACGAGCAGTACTTC.